Each of the 26 T cell receptor beta chains below was sequenced from the same sample in a study of OX40 agonist ivuxolimab in advanced cancers. This table comes from immunoSEQ multiplex PCR, and its TCRdb copy is limited to in-frame clones, with some not included. The table lists more than 40,000 clones, approximately 89% of them singletons. The sample consisted of CD4+ or CD8+ T cells sorted from blood, taken in a trial of the OX40 agonist ivuxolimab. The receptors derive from an adult with an advanced solid tumor such as melanoma, head and neck, liver or kidney cancer.

The chain employs TRBV2 and TRBJ2-2; maybe TRBD1 (6 bases). The CDR3 loop spans 14 amino acids. Germline CDR1 SNHLY, CDR2 FYNNEI. Trimming shortened V by 3 bases and J by 1 base, and 6 bases separated the two germline ends. CDR3 in amino acids: CASSDRGNTGELFF. The CDR3 DNA reads TGTGCCAGCAGTGACAGGGGGAACACCGGGGAGCTGTTTTTT.

The J gene is TRBJ2-3, the V gene TRBV4-3, with D hard to call. Germline V lookup: CDR1 LGHNA, CDR2 YSLEER. The CDR3 is 14 amino acids. V was cut by 0 bases and J by 2 bases, with 6 bases left in between. This CDR3 is CASSQDPYTDTQYF. As DNA, the CDR3 is TGCGCCAGCAGCCAAGATCCCTACACAGATACGCAGTATTTT.

The gene calls are TRBV6-6 and TRBJ1-1; 11 bases agree with TRBD1. The CDR3 is made up of 15 amino acids. Germline loops: CDR1 MNHNY, CDR2 SVGAGI (reference sequence). The V and J ends lost 6 bases and 2 bases, in that order; junction bases with no gene match: 5. In DNA form, the CDR3 reads TGTGCCAGCAGCTACGGACAGGGGGCAAACACTGAAGCTTTCTTT. Translating it yields CASSYGQGANTEAFF.

The V and J genes are TRBV27 and TRBJ1-5; D remains ambiguous. CDR1 is MNHEY and CDR2 is SMNVEV in the germline V gene (reference sequence). Trimming cost V 6 bases and J 6 bases, with 18 bases left between them. The CDR3 runs 15 residues. This CDR3 is CASRQDGALAQPQHF. CDR3 DNA: TGTGCCAGCAGGCAGGACGGTGCGTTGGCTCAGCCCCAGCATTTT.

J is TRBJ2-3 and V is TRBV7-2; D gene ambiguous. This CDR3 spans 14 amino acids. In germline, CDR1 is SGHTA, CDR2 FQGNSA. V was clipped by 2 bases and J by 2 bases, with 8 bases between them. The CDR3 spells CASSLLGYTDTQYF. In DNA, the CDR3 is TGTGCCAGCAGCTTATTAGGGTACACAGATACGCAGTATTTT.

V and J are TRBV19 and TRBJ1-2, with no clear D. The CDR3 contains 16 residues. The V and J ends lost 1 base and 1 base respectively, with 13 bases between them. Germline V CDR1 and CDR2: LNHDA, SQIVND (reference sequence). CDR3 region: CASSIGGIYVNYGYTF. The CDR3 nucleotides read TGTGCCAGTAGTATAGGAGGAATATACGTTAACTATGGCTACACCTTC.

The genes are TRBV7-9 and TRBJ1-1; D possibly corresponds to TRBD1 (5 bases). This CDR3 has 16 amino acids. V was cut by 5 bases and J by 2 bases, with 18 bases left in between. Looked up from germline, CDR1 is SEHNR and CDR2 is FQNEAQ (reference sequence). In DNA, the CDR3 is TGTGCCAGCAGCCACAGACCAGGAGGGGTTAACACTGAAGCTTTCTTT. It is translated as CASSHRPGGVNTEAFF.

V gene TRBV4-1 combines with J gene TRBJ2-5; TRBD2 agrees at 10 bases. CDR1 is MGHRA, CDR2 YSYEKL, per germline. J was trimmed by 0 bases and V by 1 base; bases with no gene match: 5. There are 17 residues in the CDR3. CDR3 nucleotides: TGCGCCAGCAGCCAAGGGACTAGCGGATCCAACCAAGAGACCCAGTACTTC. Its translation is CASSQGTSGSNQETQYF.

The CDR3 DNA reads as TGTGCCAGCTCACCCGCCCTGGACAGAACGGATGGCTACACCTTC. It specifies CASSPALDRTDGYTF. This chain uses TRBV18 with TRBJ1-2; D perhaps matches TRBD1 (6 bases). The length of the CDR3 is 15 residues. Germline V gene lookup returns CDR1 KGHSH and CDR2 LQKENI. Deletions cut 3 bases from V and 6 bases from J, with 17 bases between.

This chain links TRBV5-1 with TRBJ2-2, with D maybe TRBD2 (5 bases). This CDR3 region has 16 residues. V was pared by 0 bases and J by 6 bases, with 15 bases between. CDR1 SGHRS and CDR2 YFSETQ come from the germline V gene. For the CDR3, the DNA is TGCGCCAGCAGCTTGGCTAGGCCCACGGACTCCGGGGAGCTGTTTTTT. This gives the protein CASSLARPTDSGELFF. The full variable domain, rest sourced from reference TRBV5-1 and TRBJ2-2, is KAGVTQTPRYLIKTRGQQVTLSCSPISGHRSVSWYQQTPGQGLQFLFEYFSETQRNKGNFPGRFSGRQFSNSRSEMNVSTLELGDSALYLCASSLARPTDSGELFFGEGSRLTVL.

V is TRBV12-5 and J is TRBJ1-5; no reliable D call. The CDR3 loop spans 12 amino acids. V was pared by 7 bases and J by 2 bases, with 6 bases between. Germline-derived CDR1 and CDR2 are LGHNT and FRNRAP. The CDR3: CASASGNQPQHF. CDR3 DNA: TGTGCTAGTGCCAGTGGCAATCAGCCCCAGCATTTT.

The V gene is TRBV5-8, the J gene TRBJ2-5; D unresolved. Deletions cut 1 base from V and 2 bases from J, with 9 bases between. CDR1 and CDR2 from the germline V gene are SGHTS and YDEGEE. CDR3 size: 14 residues. The CDR3 coding sequence is TGTGCCAGCAGCTTGCCCCTGGAACAAGAGACCCAGTACTTC. It specifies CASSLPLEQETQYF.

The CDR3 bases are TGTGCCAGCAGCGGACGACAGGGGGCCATCGAGCAGTACTTC. Protein: CASSGRQGAIEQYF. The rearrangement links TRBV9 to TRBJ2-7, with 10 nucleotides matching TRBD1. This CDR3 comprises 14 residues. V was pared by 3 bases and J by 6 bases, with 6 bases of the junction left unmatched. Germline V lookup: CDR1 SGDLS, CDR2 YYNGEE. Complete variable domain (other parts from reference TRBV9 and TRBJ2-7): DSGVTQTPKHLITATGQRVTLRCSPRSGDLSVYWYQQSLDQGLQFLIQYYNGEERAKGNILERFSAQQFPDLHSELNLSSLELGDSALYFCASSGRQGAIEQYFGPGTRLTVT.

This chain joins TRBV6-5 and TRBJ2-7; TRBD1 matches at 7 bases. The germline gives CDR1 MNHEY, CDR2 SVGAGI. The CDR3 has 14 amino acids. After removal of 5 bases from V and 3 bases from J, the junction contained 7 bases not matched to a gene. The CDR3 here is CASSDLGQDYEQYF. DNA of the CDR3: TGTGCCAGCAGTGACCTCGGACAGGACTACGAGCAGTACTTC.

This clone appeared a few times. A read error may account for a junction end that differs from germline. This chain's CDR3 is CASRLETGTRGELFF. As DNA, the CDR3 is TGTGCCAGCAGATTGGAGACGGGGACTCGGGGGGAGCTGTTTTTT. J is TRBJ2-2 and V is TRBV5-5; D may be TRBD2 (6 bases). CDR3 size: 15 residues. The germline V gene has CDR1 SGHKS and CDR2 YYEKEE (reference sequence). The full variable domain, in which reference TRBV5-5 and TRBJ2-2 provide the parts outside the CDR3, is DAGVTQSPTHLIKTRGQQVTLRCSPISGHKSVSWYQQVLGQGPQFIFQYYEKEERGRGNFPDRFSARQFPNYSSELNVNALLLGDSALYLCASRLETGTRGELFFGEGSRLTVL.

A note on this clone: The germline gene is not matched at one end of the junction; a read error may be the cause. V is TRBV7-7 and J is TRBJ2-5; 8 positions agree with TRBD1. Germline V gives CDR1 SSHAT, CDR2 FNYEAQ (reference sequence). The CDR3 consists of 13 residues. The CDR3 DNA is TGTGCTAGCAGCGATGACAGGGGAGAGACCCAGTACTTC. The encoded protein is CASSDDRGETQYF.

The gene calls are TRBV7-6 and TRBJ2-7, with D unresolved. Trimming removed 2 bases from V and 5 bases from J, with 7 bases in between. Germline V CDR1 and CDR2: SGHVS, FNYEAQ. CDR3 length: 12 amino acids. The CDR3 DNA reads as TGTGCCAGCAGCTTACGTCCGGACGAGCAGTACTTC. This encodes CASSLRPDEQYF.

This clone came up once. V is TRBV7-9 and J is TRBJ1-3; D is unresolved. V was pared by 0 bases and J by 0 bases, with 9 bases between. CDR3 length equals 16 residues. Germline V gene lookup returns CDR1 SEHNR and CDR2 FQNEAQ (reference sequence). Here the CDR3 DNA reads TGTGCCAGCAGCTTAGCGTTCGGACTCTCTGGAAACACCATATATTTT. It specifies CASSLAFGLSGNTIYF.

This clone was observed once. V is TRBV12-5 and J is TRBJ1-2; D uncertain. In germline, CDR1 is LGHNT, CDR2 FRNRAP. CDR3 length: 16 amino acids. Trimming removed 4 bases from V and 6 bases from J, with 21 bases in between. CDR3 in DNA: TGTGCTAGTGGTTATGGCGCACTCTCGCGTATTAATGGCTACACCTTC. Its protein is CASGYGALSRINGYTF.

The rearrangement links TRBV27 to TRBJ2-1; 7 bases match TRBD1. This CDR3 is 13 amino acids long. Germline loops: CDR1 MNHEY, CDR2 SMNVEV (reference sequence). J gave up 7 bases and V 0 bases, and 0 bases lay outside the gene matches. The CDR3 coding sequence is TGTGCCAGCAGTTTATCGACAGGGAATGAGCAGTTCTTC. Translated, it gives CASSLSTGNEQFF.

The V call is TRBV21-1, the J call TRBJ2-7; TRBD2, the table's D call, lacks a check against the DNA. TRBV21-1 is given as a pseudogene. This CDR3 has 16 residues. Here the CDR3 reads CASSKVLLAETYEQYF. The DNA of the CDR3 is TGTGCCAGCAGCAAAGTTCTGCTAGCGGAAACCTACGAGCAGTACTTC.

The sample holds one count of this clone. The chain combines TRBV7-9 with TRBJ1-2; 10 positions match TRBD1. V lost 4 bases to trimming and J lost 3 bases; unmatched junction nucleotides: 2. Germline V CDR1 and CDR2: SEHNR, FQNEAQ (reference sequence). The CDR3 totals 14 residues. The CDR3 DNA sequence: TGTGCCAGCAGCTCGACAGGGGGCGACTATGGCTACACCTTC. It codes for CASSSTGGDYGYTF.

The V gene is TRBV30, the J gene TRBJ2-2, with D unclear. CDR1 and CDR2 from the germline V gene are GTSNPN and SVGIG (reference sequence). The V end was cut by 1 base, the J end by 7 bases, with 4 bases between. The CDR3 loop spans 11 amino acids. In DNA, the CDR3 is TGTGCCTGGAGTGGGGGCGGGGAGCTGTTTTTT. This translates into CAWSGGGELFF.

This chain connects TRBV11-1 to TRBJ2-5; 7 bases match TRBD2. The V segment lost 3 bases and the J segment 0 bases; nucleotides outside the gene matches: 4. This CDR3 has 15 amino acids. The V gene's germline CDR1 is SGHAT and CDR2 FQDESV (reference sequence). The CDR3 sequence: CASSLGGSYQETQYF. Written as DNA, the CDR3 is TGTGCCAGCAGCTTGGGAGGGTCCTACCAAGAGACCCAGTACTTC.

V usage is TRBV4-1 and J usage is TRBJ1-2; D is unclear. Trimming shortened V by 3 bases and J by 6 bases, and 11 bases separated the two germline ends. CDR3 length: 13 amino acids. Germline V gene data show CDR1 as MGHRA and CDR2 as YSYEKL. The CDR3 sequence: CASSQDPANGYTF. CDR3 nucleotides: TGCGCCAGCAGCCAGGACCCTGCGAATGGCTACACCTTC.

This clone has just a few counts. The rearrangement joins TRBV30 to TRBJ1-2, with D uncertain. The CDR3 covers 12 residues. Per the germline V gene, CDR1 is GTSNPN and CDR2 is SVGIG (reference sequence). V lost 1 base, J lost 6 bases, and 9 bases lay in between. CDR3: CAWSGGSDGYTF. The CDR3 DNA follows: TGTGCCTGGAGTGGCGGGTCCGATGGCTACACCTTC.